This T cell receptor beta chain is drawn from a study of cytomegalovirus exposure and HLA in healthy donors (dated by TCRdb to 2017 to 2019). In the study overall: An earlier analysis of approximately 550 of the donors reported approximately 270 Gb of sequence data and some 120 million unique TCR beta sequences from 150 million to 200 million T cells. An early release that covered 640 HLA-typed donors contained about 300 gigabases of sequencing data and tens of millions of unique TCR sequences. Of the 398 genotyped donors, around 81% fell in the genetic ancestry cluster associated with self-reported Caucasian donors. The study was designed to test whether signatures of past pathogen exposure could be identified by cataloging public T cell receptors. The study used immunosequencing to profile the T cell repertoires of approximately 690 subjects and linked those repertoires to cytomegalovirus serostatus. Besides the first cohort of 666 subjects, a separate validation cohort made up of roughly 120 different subjects was used. To predict cytomegalovirus infection status, the study combined high-throughput TCR immunosequencing, statistical association of individual TCRs with disease status, and machine learning. A later analysis re-analyzed previously published TCR beta repertoires from several hundred donors and added high-resolution HLA genotyping to study TCR occurrence patterns. Rather than using new phenotypic data, the later analysis identified candidate immune exposures from TCR beta sequences and from how often those sequences occurred across donors. An earlier analysis of 450 to 750 of the donors used high-throughput TCR beta sequencing to judge whether each TCR beta V gene segment behaved as functional or pseudogenic. Alongside the repertoire data, information on donor age, sex, ethnicity and CMV serostatus was compiled. A later genetic analysis took genome-wide SNP genotypes for about three fifths of the 666 donors and used that subset as a discovery cohort. All discovery cohort repertoires had been generated using a single sequencing platform. HLA typing included class I and class II loci at four-digit resolution. The number of typed donors differed by locus: roughly 620-630 for A, B, C, DRB1 and DQB1; roughly 510 for DQA1; over 600 for DPA1; and about 450 for DPB1. Four to six DR-DQ haplotypes were handled as single units for association and clustering, since linkage in the cohort was strong. On average, 235,054 unique TCR beta nucleotide sequences were sequenced per donor among some 430 genotyped donors of the cohort, with 15% to 20% of those sequences being non-productive. Study-wide findings and limitations: In both the original and validation cohorts, the classifier was reported to diagnose cytomegalovirus status with high specificity and sensitivity. The study listed approximately 150 TCR beta chains as associated with cytomegalovirus. At a false discovery rate of 0.05, a later analysis linked some 18,000 TCR beta sequences to specific HLA alleles. A further reported finding was that TCR beta sequences accurately predicted the HLA-A and HLA-B alleles for most subjects in the first cohort. Linkage disequilibrium might explain the correlated functional status among segregating V segments, but an unknown experimental factor could not be ruled out. In a later analysis, most CMV-associated TCR beta chains were found to appear HLA-restricted, with HLA associations seemingly driven largely by CMV exposure. In a later analysis, the rate of TCR association differed among HLA loci, with DRB1 alleles having the most associated TCRs and HLA-C alleles having the fewest. Strong co-occurrence of HLA alleles, especially DR and DQ, made assigning TCR associations to individual alleles difficult. Some IMGT-functional V segments, including TRBV6-2 and TRBV6-3, could not be distinguished by the 87-base-pair reads and were therefore excluded. Because counts were too low, 15 or so rarely observed V segments, including chromosome 9 orphons, were excluded from the earlier analysis of 587 of the donors. Roughly uniform sequencing depth across donors was assumed in presence/absence analyses, although this assumption may not hold. This cohort had only TCR beta chains sequenced, and the lack of alpha or paired-chain data limited which features could be detected. In a later analysis, HLA-associated TCR beta chains were found to be more clonally expanded and to have lower generation probabilities than equally common non-associated chains. Most TCR sequences were seen in very few donors, while some public TCRs were found in many individuals. Because some donors lacked HLA typing at each locus, the association tests relied only on the typed subset. A cluster of highly shared sequence variants was judged likely to be a technical artifact of the sequencing pipeline. According to the authors, the approach could potentially be generalized to other disease states and immunological phenotypes. An earlier analysis of several hundred of the donors showed that most TCR beta V segments appeared in productive rearrangements either about 87% or about 30% of the time, which broadly matched IMGT annotations. A later genetic analysis associated a missense DCLRE1C variant with V-gene and J-gene trimming of TCR beta chains, and an independent cohort replicated the association. A later analysis reported that several top co-occurrence clusters appeared linked to parvovirus B19, influenza, CMV and Epstein-Barr virus. Immune exposure information for the cohort was limited to CMV serostatus. Compared with the roughly 670-donor mean, donors in an Asian-associated ancestry cluster had fewer N-insertions in productive TCRs, according to a later genetic analysis. Three of the identified cytomegalovirus-associated TCR beta chains were confirmed in vitro to be specific for cytomegalovirus antigens.

The library was produced with the immunoSEQ multiplex PCR assay. For the multiplex PCR, a mixture combining 60 forward primers for TCR Vbeta segments and 13 reverse primers for TCR Jbeta segments was used. A multiplex PCR assay on genomic DNA amplified the CDR3 region of rearranged TCR beta genes. On the Illumina HiSeq System, the amplified TCR beta libraries were sequenced as 87-base-pair reads. In the authors' own workflow: A later analysis tallied 80 million to 95 million unique TCR beta chains across the approximately 670 repertoires, and some 12 million of those chains were shared by two or more donors. A nearest-neighbor algorithm error-corrected the raw reads and collapsed the reads into unique sequences, merging closely related sequences to remove PCR and sequencing errors. To assign V, D and J gene segments, CDR3 sequences were aligned to IMGT reference sequences. For a sequence to be retained, at least a six-nucleotide match to both a V gene segment and a J gene segment was required. A rearrangement counted as productive if the CDR3 had no stop codons and remained in frame with V and J, and every other rearrangement counted as non-productive. CDR3 was defined according to IMGT convention as the region running from the second conserved V-encoded cysteine to the conserved J-encoded phenylalanine. The earlier analysis of roughly 590 of the donors excluded any sequence lacking an unambiguous match to a single V gene segment. In an earlier analysis of approximately 590 of the donors, a V segment was called functional when productive rearrangements were above 56.7%, and segregating when the standard deviation between donors exceeded 5%. A statistical classification framework was built to diagnose cytomegalovirus status from the catalog of TCR beta chain sequences. In a later analysis, V and J genes were assigned by comparing TCR nucleotide sequences against IMGT/GENE-DB human TR gene sequences. In a later analysis, CDR3 sequences and most-parsimonious VDJ recombination scenarios were assigned using the TCRdist pipeline. A later analysis defined each TCR beta chain by its CDR3 amino acid sequence plus V-gene family, and excluded reads lacking a unique V-gene family. In a later analysis, around 650 highly shared, low-generation-probability nucleotide sequences were removed to address suspected cross-contamination and a sequencing artifact. In a later analysis, a clonal expansion index was calculated for each public chain from normalized within-repertoire ranks of inferred template counts. A later analysis computed generation probabilities with a VDJ recombination model fitted to out-of-frame rearrangements, and checked the results against IGoR. Hypergeometric tests were used in a later analysis to score TCR-TCR, TCR-HLA and TCR-CMV co-occurrence, with a repertoire-size bias correction applied to the TCR pairs. A later analysis estimated false discovery rates by permuting HLA or CMV assignments 20 times. In a later analysis, co-occurring TCRs were grouped using DBSCAN, and TCRdist sequence similarity was added for clustering within HLA-allele-positive subsets. Repertoires with fewer than 30,000 or more than 120,000 public chains were left out of co-occurrence clustering, as were several repertoires with anomalous nucleotide sharing. This immuneACCESS table, as held by TCRdb, lists in-frame sequences with V and J called but not all clones. Of the missing ones, under half trace to an unresolved V gene in checked studies; the others have no known cause. That table is the source of V, J and clone size, and D and trimming were worked out from the DNA. The sample contains more than 100,000 clones, over 60% of them found a single time. The ten largest account for 1.5% to 1.9% of the sample.

V is cut by 0 bases and J by 7 bases, and the space between the germline ends is 13 bases. The germline V gene provides CDR1 MGHRA and CDR2 YSYEKL. The CDR3, cysteine through phenylalanine, is 15 amino acids long. Left in the record is the CDR3 DNA by itself, 45 bases read in frame from the first base. The cohort was made up of roughly 670 healthy bone marrow donors. At the time of sampling, every cohort member was nominally healthy, though immune exposures that went unrecorded were likely present. The donor was CMV seronegative and was included in the group of a few hundred seronegative cohort members. A peripheral blood sample was provided by each donor, and peripheral blood mononuclear cells were used for TCR beta sequencing. Genomic DNA extraction from the blood cell samples was performed with the Qiagen DNeasy Blood Extraction Kit. As for this clone: Its binding antigen is unknown. Qualities for individual bases were not recorded, and no much larger clone is one base off.

Recombination linked TRBV4-1 to TRBJ1-5, with TRBD1 perhaps the D gene, on 6 matching bases. This clonotype was obtained from a man aged 18-30 years in good health and CMV-seronegative. Sequenced sample: PBMCs. The base sequence is TGCGCCAGCAGCCAAGATCGAACAGGGACCCAGCCCCAGCATTTT. Its coded protein is CASSQDRTGTQPQHF.